This TCR beta chain was identified during a study of CDR3 diversity in severe acne. TCRdb redid the calling of the PCR reads with MiXCR, one entry per CDR3 protein. The sample yields 97,000 or so distinct CDR3 sequences, about half seen once. The V and J ends lost 5 bases and 1 base respectively, with 8 bases between them. The CDR3 runs to 13 residues. In germline, CDR1 is SEHNR, CDR2 FQNEAQ (reference sequence). Sequencing input: blood. The rearrangement links TRBV7-9 to TRBJ1-2, with D unresolved. The sequence came from a male donor with acne. This CDR3 reads CASSQQSNYGYTF. CDR3 nucleotides: TGTGCCAGCAGCCAACAGAGTAACTATGGCTACACCTTC.